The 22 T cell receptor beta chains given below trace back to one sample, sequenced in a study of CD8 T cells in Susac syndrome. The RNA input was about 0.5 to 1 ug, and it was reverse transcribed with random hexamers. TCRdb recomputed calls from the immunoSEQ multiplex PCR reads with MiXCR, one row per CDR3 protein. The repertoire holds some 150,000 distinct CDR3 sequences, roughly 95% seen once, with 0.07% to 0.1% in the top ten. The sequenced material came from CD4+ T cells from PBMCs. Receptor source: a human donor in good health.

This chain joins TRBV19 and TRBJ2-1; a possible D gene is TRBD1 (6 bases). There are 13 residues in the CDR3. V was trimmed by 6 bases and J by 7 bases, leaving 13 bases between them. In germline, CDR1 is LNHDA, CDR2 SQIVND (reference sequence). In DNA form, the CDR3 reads TGTGCCAGTAGGGGCCAGGGGTGGAATGAGCAGTTCTTC. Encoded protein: CASRGQGWNEQFF.

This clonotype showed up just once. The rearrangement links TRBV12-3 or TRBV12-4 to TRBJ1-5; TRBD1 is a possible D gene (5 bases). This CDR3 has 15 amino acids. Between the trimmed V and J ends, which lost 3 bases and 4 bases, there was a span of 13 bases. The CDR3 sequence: CASSFRGSRNQPQHF. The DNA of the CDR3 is TGTGCCAGCAGTTTTAGGGGTAGTAGGAATCAGCCCCAGCATTTT.

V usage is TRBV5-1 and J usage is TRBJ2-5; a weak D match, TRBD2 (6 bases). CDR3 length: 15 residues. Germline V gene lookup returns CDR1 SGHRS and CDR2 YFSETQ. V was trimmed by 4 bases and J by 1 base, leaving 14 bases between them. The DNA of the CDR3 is TGCGCCAGCAGCCGGTACCGGGACTCCCAAGAGACCCAGTACTTC. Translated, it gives CASSRYRDSQETQYF.

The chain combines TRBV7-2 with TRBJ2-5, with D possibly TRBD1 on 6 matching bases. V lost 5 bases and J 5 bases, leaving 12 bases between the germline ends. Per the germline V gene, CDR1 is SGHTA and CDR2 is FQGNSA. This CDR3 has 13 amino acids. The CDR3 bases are TGTGCCAGCAGCACACAGGGTCAGGAGACCCAGTACTTC. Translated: CASSTQGQETQYF.

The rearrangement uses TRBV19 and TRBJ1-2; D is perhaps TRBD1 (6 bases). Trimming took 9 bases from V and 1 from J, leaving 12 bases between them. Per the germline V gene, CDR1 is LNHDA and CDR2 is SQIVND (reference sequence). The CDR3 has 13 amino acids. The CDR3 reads CASQNRDNYGYTF. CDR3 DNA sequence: TGTGCCAGCCAAAACAGGGATAACTATGGCTACACCTTC.

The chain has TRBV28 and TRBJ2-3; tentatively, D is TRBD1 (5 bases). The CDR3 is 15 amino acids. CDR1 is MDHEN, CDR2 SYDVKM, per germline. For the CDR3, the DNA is TGTGGTTCGAGTGGTTCCAGGGTAGTCACAGATACGCAGTATTTT. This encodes CGSSGSRVVTDTQYF.

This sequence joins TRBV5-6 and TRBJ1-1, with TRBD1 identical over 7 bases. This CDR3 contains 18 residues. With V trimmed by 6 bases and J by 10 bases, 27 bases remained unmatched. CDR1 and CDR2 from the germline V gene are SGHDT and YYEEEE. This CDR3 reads CASNQVGTAKGMGGRAFF. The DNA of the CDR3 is TGTGCCAGCAACCAAGTTGGGACAGCGAAGGGAATGGGGGGGCGAGCTTTCTTT.

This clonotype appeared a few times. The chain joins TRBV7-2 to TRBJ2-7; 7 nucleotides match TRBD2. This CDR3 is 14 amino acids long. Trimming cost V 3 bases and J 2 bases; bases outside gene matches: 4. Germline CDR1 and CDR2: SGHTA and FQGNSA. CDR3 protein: CASSFSGGTYEQYF. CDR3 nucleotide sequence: TGTGCCAGCAGCTTTTCGGGAGGAACCTACGAGCAGTACTTC.

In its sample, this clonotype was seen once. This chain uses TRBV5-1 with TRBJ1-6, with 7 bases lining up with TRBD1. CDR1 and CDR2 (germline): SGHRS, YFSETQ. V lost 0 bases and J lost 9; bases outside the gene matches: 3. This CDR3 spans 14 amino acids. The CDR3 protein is CASSLEQGISPLHF. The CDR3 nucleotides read TGCGCCAGCAGCTTGGAACAGGGGATTTCACCCCTCCACTTT.

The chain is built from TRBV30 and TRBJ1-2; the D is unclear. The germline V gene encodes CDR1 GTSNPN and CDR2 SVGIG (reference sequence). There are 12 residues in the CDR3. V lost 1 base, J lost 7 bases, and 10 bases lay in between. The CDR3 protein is CAWSGGLRGYTF. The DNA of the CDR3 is TGTGCCTGGAGTGGGGGTCTGCGTGGCTACACCTTC. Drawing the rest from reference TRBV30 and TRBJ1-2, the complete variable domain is SQTIHQWPATLVQPVGSPLSLECTVEGTSNPNLYWYRQAAGRGLQLLFYSVGIGQISSEVPQNLSASRPQDRQFILSSKKLLLSDSGFYLCAWSGGLRGYTFGSGTRLTVV.

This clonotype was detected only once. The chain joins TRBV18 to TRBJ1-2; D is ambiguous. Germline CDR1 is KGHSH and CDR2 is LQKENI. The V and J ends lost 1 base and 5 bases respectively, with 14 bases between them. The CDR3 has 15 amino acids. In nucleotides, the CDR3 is TGTGCCAGCTCACCACTACCAGGACCGGAATATGGCTACACCTTC. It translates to CASSPLPGPEYGYTF.

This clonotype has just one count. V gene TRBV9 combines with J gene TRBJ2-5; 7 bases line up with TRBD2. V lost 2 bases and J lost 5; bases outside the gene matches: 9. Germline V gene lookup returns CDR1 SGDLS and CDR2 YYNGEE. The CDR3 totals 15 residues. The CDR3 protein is CASSVEAGPWETQYF. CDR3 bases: TGTGCCAGCAGCGTCGAAGCGGGACCGTGGGAGACCCAGTACTTC.

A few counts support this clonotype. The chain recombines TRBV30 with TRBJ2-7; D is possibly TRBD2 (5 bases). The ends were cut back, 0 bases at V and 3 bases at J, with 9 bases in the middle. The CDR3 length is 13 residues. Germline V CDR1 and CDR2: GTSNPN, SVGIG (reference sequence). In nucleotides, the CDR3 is TGTGCCTGGAGTGTTGAGGGAAGCTACGAGCAGTACTTC. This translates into CAWSVEGSYEQYF.

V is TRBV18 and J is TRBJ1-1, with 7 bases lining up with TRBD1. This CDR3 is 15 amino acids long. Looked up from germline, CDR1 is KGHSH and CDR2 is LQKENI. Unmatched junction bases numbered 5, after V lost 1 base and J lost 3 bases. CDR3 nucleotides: TGTGCCAGCTCACCACTACAGGGGCTGGACACTGAAGCTTTCTTT. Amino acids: CASSPLQGLDTEAFF. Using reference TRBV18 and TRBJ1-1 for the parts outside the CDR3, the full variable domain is NAGVMQNPRHLVRRRGQEARLRCSPMKGHSHVYWYRQLPEEGLKFMVYLQKENIIDESGMPKERFSAEFPKEGPSILRIQQVVRGDSAAYFCASSPLQGLDTEAFFGQGTRLTVV.

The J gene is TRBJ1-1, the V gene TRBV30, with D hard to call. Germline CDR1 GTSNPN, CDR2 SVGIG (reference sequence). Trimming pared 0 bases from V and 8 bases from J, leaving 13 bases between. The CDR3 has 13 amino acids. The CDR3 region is CAWSVTGQSEAFF. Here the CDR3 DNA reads TGTGCCTGGAGTGTAACCGGGCAGTCCGAAGCTTTCTTT.

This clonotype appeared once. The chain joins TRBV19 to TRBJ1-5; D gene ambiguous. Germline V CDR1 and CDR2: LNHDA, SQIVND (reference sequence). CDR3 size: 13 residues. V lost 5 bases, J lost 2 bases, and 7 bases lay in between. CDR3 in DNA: TGTGCCAGTAGTTACGAAGGCAATCAGCCCCAGCATTTT. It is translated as CASSYEGNQPQHF.

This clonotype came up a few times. The CDR3 sequence is CSVEDKSGANVLTF. The CDR3 bases are TGCAGCGTTGAAGACAAATCTGGGGCCAACGTCCTGACTTTC. The chain has TRBV29-1 and TRBJ2-6; D is uncertain. The V end lost 0 bases, the J end lost 1 base, and 4 bases lay between the germline ends. Germline lookup yields CDR1 SQVTM and CDR2 ANQGSEA. The CDR3 is 14 residues long.

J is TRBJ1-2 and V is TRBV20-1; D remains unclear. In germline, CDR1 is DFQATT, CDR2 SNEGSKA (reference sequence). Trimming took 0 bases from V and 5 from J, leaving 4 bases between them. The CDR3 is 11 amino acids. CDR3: CSAREGYGYTF. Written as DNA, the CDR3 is TGCAGTGCTAGAGAAGGTTATGGCTACACCTTC.

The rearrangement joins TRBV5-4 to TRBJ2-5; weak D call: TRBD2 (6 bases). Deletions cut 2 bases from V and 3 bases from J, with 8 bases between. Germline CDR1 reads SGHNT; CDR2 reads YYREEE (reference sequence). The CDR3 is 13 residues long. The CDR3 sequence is CASSFRREETQYF. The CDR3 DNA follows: TGTGCCAGCAGCTTTAGGAGGGAAGAGACCCAGTACTTC.

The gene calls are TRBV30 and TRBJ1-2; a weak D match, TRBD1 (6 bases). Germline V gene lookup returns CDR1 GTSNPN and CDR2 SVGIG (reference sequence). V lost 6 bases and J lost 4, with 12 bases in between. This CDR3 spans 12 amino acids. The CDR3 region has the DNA TGTGCCTGTACTGACAGGCTCTATGGCTACACCTTC. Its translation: CACTDRLYGYTF.

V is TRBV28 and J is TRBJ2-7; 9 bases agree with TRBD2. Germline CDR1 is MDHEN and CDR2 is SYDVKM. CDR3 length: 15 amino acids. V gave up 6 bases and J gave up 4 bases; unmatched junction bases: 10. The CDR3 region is CASSPWVAGEYEQYF. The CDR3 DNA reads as TGTGCCAGCAGCCCCTGGGTAGCGGGAGAATACGAGCAGTACTTC.

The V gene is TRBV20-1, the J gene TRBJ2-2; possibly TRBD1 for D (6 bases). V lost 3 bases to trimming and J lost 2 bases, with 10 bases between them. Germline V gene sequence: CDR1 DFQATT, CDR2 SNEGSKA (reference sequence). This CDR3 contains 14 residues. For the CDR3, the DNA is TGCAGTGCTAGGGACAGCCTCAACACCGGGGAGCTGTTTTTT. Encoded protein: CSARDSLNTGELFF.